These 31 T cell receptor beta chains were all obtained from the same sample, sequenced in a study of pediatric ulcerative colitis. Rectal tissue came from one to two pinch biopsies taken at colonoscopy. Some clones are missing from TCRdb's copy, which holds only in-frame ones; the method was immunoSEQ multiplex PCR. The table shows around 20,000 clones, with less than 85% occurring only once. Material for sequencing was gut tissue. The receptors here all came from a boy aged 5-17 years with moderate ulcerative colitis.

V and J are TRBV7-7 and TRBJ2-5, with D tentatively TRBD1 (6 bases). The V end was cut by 4 bases, the J end by 4 bases, with 13 bases between. The germline V gene encodes CDR1 SSHAT and CDR2 FNYEAQ (reference sequence). The CDR3 spans 14 residues. The CDR3 DNA reads as TGTGCCAGCAGCTCCCGTGGGGGCCTAGAGACCCAGTACTTC. It codes for CASSSRGGLETQYF.

The chain links TRBV5-8 to TRBJ2-7; D call uncertain. CDR3 size: 14 residues. Germline CDR1 and CDR2: SGHTS and YDEGEE. V lost 0 bases, J lost 4 bases, and 11 bases lay in between. The CDR3 loop is CASSLGLGFYEQYF. CDR3 in DNA: TGTGCCAGCAGCTTGGGCCTAGGGTTTTACGAGCAGTACTTC.

The rearrangement links TRBV7-2 to TRBJ2-2, with D unclear. CDR1 SGHTA and CDR2 FQGNSA come from the germline V gene. The CDR3 is made up of 14 amino acids. Trimming stripped 1 base from V and 1 base from J, with 4 bases between. This chain's CDR3 is CASSLGQNTGELFF. In DNA, the CDR3 is TGTGCCAGCAGCTTAGGGCAGAACACCGGGGAGCTGTTTTTT.

The J gene is TRBJ1-2, the V gene TRBV2, with a weak D call TRBD1 (5 bases). The V gene's germline CDR1 is SNHLY and CDR2 FYNNEI. This CDR3 spans 15 amino acids. V lost 2 bases and J lost 0, with 10 bases in between. The CDR3 sequence: CASSEPGGANYGYTF. CDR3 DNA: TGTGCCAGCAGTGAACCTGGGGGAGCTAACTATGGCTACACCTTC.

This clone was counted between two and nine times. This sequence joins TRBV6-5 and TRBJ2-3, with a possible D match to TRBD2 (7 bases). The V gene lost 3 bases and the J gene lost 5 bases, with 15 bases spanning the gap. This CDR3 is built from 15 residues. Germline CDR1 and CDR2: MNHEY and SVGAGI. The CDR3 sequence is CASSYGGAPEDTQYF. The CDR3 DNA sequence: TGTGCCAGCAGTTATGGGGGGGCGCCAGAAGATACGCAGTATTTT.

V and J are TRBV6-4 and TRBJ1-5, with TRBD1 as a possible D gene (6 bases). CDR3 length equals 13 residues. Trimming stripped 10 bases from V and 7 bases from J, with 17 bases between. In germline, CDR1 is MRHNA, CDR2 SNTAGT. CDR3 loop: CATSEGGDQPQHF. The CDR3 bases are TGTGCCACCTCGGAGGGGGGCGACCAGCCCCAGCATTTT.

The chain employs TRBV2 and TRBJ1-4; 8 nucleotides align to TRBD1. Trimming cost V 7 bases and J 6 bases; bases outside gene matches: 4. This CDR3 is built from 13 residues. Germline V gene data show CDR1 as SNHLY and CDR2 as FYNNEI. The CDR3 DNA reads TGTGCCAGCACCAGGGGGCTCGATGAAAAACTGTTTTTT. This translates into CASTRGLDEKLFF. Variable domain in full (rest from reference TRBV2 and TRBJ1-4): EPEVTQTPSHQVTQMGQEVILRCVPISNHLYFYWYRQILGQKVEFLVSFYNNEISEKSEIFDDQFSVERPDGSNFTLKIRSTKLEDSAMYFCASTRGLDEKLFFGSGTQLSVL.

This clone came up a few times. This chain connects TRBV19 to TRBJ1-2; 10 bases are a match to TRBD1. V was clipped by 3 bases and J by 6 bases; unmatched bases: 4. This CDR3 has 14 amino acids. The germline V gene has CDR1 LNHDA and CDR2 SQIVND (reference sequence). CDR3 in DNA: TGTGCCAGTAGTATCGGGACAGGGGTCGATGGCTACACCTTC. The encoded protein is CASSIGTGVDGYTF.

This chain links TRBV11-2 with TRBJ1-2, with D hard to call. V was cut by 0 bases and J by 2 bases, with 16 bases left in between. CDR3 length: 17 residues. Germline V gene lookup returns CDR1 SGHAT and CDR2 FQNNGV. DNA for the CDR3: TGTGCCAGCAGCTTAGAAGTCGGGAGTCCCATGAACTATGGCTACACCTTC. Its translation: CASSLEVGSPMNYGYTF.

This chain connects TRBV6-1 to TRBJ2-5; no definite D call. CDR3 length: 15 residues. V shed 4 bases and J shed 4 bases, with 16 bases lying between them. The germline CDR1 and CDR2 sequences are MNHNS and SASEGT. The CDR3 loop reads CASSGALGSGETQYF. CDR3 DNA: TGTGCCAGCAGTGGGGCATTGGGGTCTGGAGAGACCCAGTACTTC.

The rearrangement links TRBV10-2 to TRBJ1-2; 7 nucleotides agree with TRBD1. There are 12 residues in the CDR3. The V gene end was trimmed by 6 bases and the J gene end by 8 bases; junction bases not matched to a gene: 6. CDR1 and CDR2 from the germline V gene are WSHSY and SAAADI. CDR3 loop: CASSPPTGGYTF. CDR3 coding DNA: TGCGCCAGCAGCCCCCCGACAGGGGGCTACACCTTC.

This chain links TRBV10-3 with TRBJ2-3; D is uncertain. CDR3 size: 21 residues. V was clipped by 3 bases and J by 5 bases, with 33 bases between them. Germline values: CDR1 ENHRY, CDR2 SYGVKD. Here the CDR3 DNA reads TGTGCCATCAGTGAATATGATCTTGGGCAGTACAACATCCCTTTGAAAGATACGCAGTATTTT. The encoded protein is CAISEYDLGQYNIPLKDTQYF.

V gene TRBV7-2 combines with J gene TRBJ1-1, with a tentative D call TRBD1 (6 bases). Trimming stripped 5 bases from V and 0 bases from J, with 10 bases between. Germline V gene data show CDR1 as SGHTA and CDR2 as FQGNSA. The CDR3 has 14 residues. The CDR3 DNA sequence: TGTGCCAGCAGCGCCAGGGGAATGAACACTGAAGCTTTCTTT. This encodes CASSARGMNTEAFF.

CDR3 DNA: TGTGCCAGCAGCCATGTCGGAGGGACTGAAGCTTTCTTT. Its protein product is CASSHVGGTEAFF. This chain uses TRBV4-2 with TRBJ1-1; no firm D call. Per the germline V gene, CDR1 is LGHNA and CDR2 is YNFKEQ. CDR3 length: 13 residues. V gave up 3 bases and J gave up 5 bases, with 10 bases separating them.

The J gene is TRBJ1-6, the V gene TRBV5-1; the D gene is possibly TRBD1 (5 bases). The germline V gene encodes CDR1 SGHRS and CDR2 YFSETQ. V lost 2 bases, J lost 14 bases, and 17 bases lay in between. The CDR3 has 14 amino acids. CDR3 amino acids: CASSLFSQGESLHF. In DNA form, the CDR3 reads TGCGCCAGCAGCTTATTCTCGCAGGGTGAATCCCTCCACTTT.

This chain connects TRBV5-6 to TRBJ1-6, with D possibly TRBD1 on 6 matching bases. Trimming left V 2 bases short and J 8 bases short, with 11 bases between. The CDR3 spans 14 residues. Germline V gene lookup returns CDR1 SGHDT and CDR2 YYEEEE. Here the CDR3 reads CASSFGGAYSPLHF. The CDR3 DNA reads TGTGCCAGCAGCTTTGGGGGGGCTTATTCACCCCTCCACTTT.

V is TRBV10-3 and J is TRBJ1-6; the match to TRBD1 covers 10 bases. Germline assignment: CDR1 ENHRY and CDR2 SYGVKD. The trim removed 4 bases at V and 10 bases at J, leaving 7 bases unmatched. This CDR3 has 15 amino acids. As DNA, the CDR3 is TGTGCCATCAGTGGGTCCGGGACAGGGGACTCACCCCTCCACTTT. Its protein product is CAISGSGTGDSPLHF.

This clone was picked up one time. The chain links TRBV5-4 to TRBJ2-1; D unclear. This CDR3 region has 13 residues. Per germline, CDR1 SGHNT and CDR2 YYREEE (reference sequence). Trimming pared 4 bases from V and 5 bases from J, leaving 10 bases between. CDR3 in amino acids: CASSPQMNNEQFF. In DNA form, the CDR3 reads TGTGCCAGCAGCCCACAGATGAACAATGAGCAGTTCTTC.

The J gene is TRBJ1-4, the V gene TRBV27; D is unclear. There are 16 residues in the CDR3. V lost 7 bases to trimming and J lost 4 bases, with 19 bases between them. Germline CDR1 reads MNHEY; CDR2 reads SMNVEV (reference sequence). The CDR3 nucleotides read TGTGCCAGCACCCCATGGCCGCGGCTATTTAATGAAAAACTGTTTTTT. This translates into CASTPWPRLFNEKLFF. Using reference TRBV27 and TRBJ1-4 for the parts outside the CDR3, the full variable domain is EAQVTQNPRYLITVTGKKLTVTCSQNMNHEYMSWYRQDPGLGLRQIYYSMNVEVTDKGDVPEGYKVSRKEKRNFPLILESPSPNQTSLYFCASTPWPRLFNEKLFFGSGTQLSVL.

This clone was counted once. CDR3 DNA sequence: TGTGCCAGTAGTAATATCGTTTCCTCTGGGGCCAACGTCCTGACTTTC. It codes for CASSNIVSSGANVLTF. The chain is built from TRBV19 and TRBJ2-6; D is unresolved. V was trimmed by 4 bases and J by 0 bases, leaving 10 bases between them. Germline-derived CDR1 and CDR2 are LNHDA and SQIVND (reference sequence). The CDR3 loop spans 16 amino acids.

The V and J genes are TRBV29-1 and TRBJ1-4; TRBD1 might be the D (6 bases). CDR1 and CDR2 (germline): SQVTM, ANQGSEA. V lost 6 bases and J 5 bases, leaving 13 bases between the germline ends. There are 13 residues in the CDR3. The CDR3 DNA sequence: TGCAGCGTCCTCGGGGGGCGGAATGAAAAACTGTTTTTT. The encoded protein is CSVLGGRNEKLFF.

The V and J genes are TRBV2 and TRBJ2-1, with 13 bases lining up with TRBD2. J lost 0 bases, V lost 3 bases, and 8 bases had no gene match. This CDR3 is 19 amino acids long. Germline assignment: CDR1 SNHLY and CDR2 FYNNEI. The DNA for the CDR3 is TGTGCCAGCAGTGAGACCGGACTAGCGGGAGTCGGCTCCTACAATGAGCAGTTCTTC. Its protein is CASSETGLAGVGSYNEQFF. Drawing the rest from reference TRBV2 and TRBJ2-1, the complete variable domain is EPEVTQTPSHQVTQMGQEVILRCVPISNHLYFYWYRQILGQKVEFLVSFYNNEISEKSEIFDDQFSVERPDGSNFTLKIRSTKLEDSAMYFCASSETGLAGVGSYNEQFFGPGTRLTVL.

The chain recombines TRBV27 with TRBJ2-3; D not resolved. Germline CDR1 and CDR2: MNHEY and SMNVEV (reference sequence). V shed 2 bases and J shed 2 bases, with 5 bases lying between them. The CDR3 sequence is 13 residues long. CDR3 nucleotides: TGTGCCAGCAGTTTAGGGCCCACAGATACGCAGTATTTT. Residues: CASSLGPTDTQYF.

This chain uses TRBV6-5 with TRBJ2-7, with 11 nucleotides matching TRBD2. Trimming at V came to 5 bases and at J to 6 bases, leaving 9 bases not matched to a gene. Germline CDR1 is MNHEY and CDR2 is SVGAGI. This CDR3 spans 15 amino acids. The CDR3 is CASSPRLAGKSEQYF. DNA of the CDR3: TGTGCCAGCAGTCCCAGACTAGCGGGAAAGAGCGAGCAGTACTTC.

The chain recombines TRBV7-3 with TRBJ2-3; 9 nucleotides match TRBD1. Germline V gives CDR1 SGHTA, CDR2 FQGTGA. The length of the CDR3 is 14 residues. V was clipped by 8 bases and J by 4 bases; unmatched bases: 7. CDR3 nucleotides: TGTGCCAGCGCCACCGGGACAGGGTCAGATACGCAGTATTTT. Its translation is CASATGTGSDTQYF.

The J gene is TRBJ2-3, the V gene TRBV7-6, with 11 bases that match TRBD2. Trimming removed 5 bases from V and 6 bases from J; junction bases left unmatched: 13. From germline, CDR1 is SGHVS and CDR2 FNYEAQ. The CDR3 has 17 residues. DNA for the CDR3: TGTGCCAGCAGCCTAATGATAGCGGGAGGGCCCGGGGATACGCAGTATTTT. This gives the protein CASSLMIAGGPGDTQYF. The full variable domain, with the rest looked up from reference TRBV7-6 and TRBJ2-3, is GAGVSQSPRYKVTKRGQDVALRCDPISGHVSLYWYRQALGQGPEFLTYFNYEAQQDKSGLPNDRFSAERPEGSISTLTIQRTEQRDSAMYRCASSLMIAGGPGDTQYFGPGTRLTVL.

The J gene is TRBJ2-7, the V gene TRBV5-1; D might be TRBD1 (6 bases). The germline V gene encodes CDR1 SGHRS and CDR2 YFSETQ. The CDR3 is made up of 13 amino acids. Trimming pared 2 bases from V and 9 bases from J, leaving 15 bases between. CDR3 amino acids: CASSLGQKAWQYF. In DNA form, the CDR3 reads TGCGCCAGCAGCTTAGGACAGAAGGCGTGGCAGTACTTC.

The rearrangement links TRBV9 to TRBJ2-5, with 7 bases fitting TRBD2. Germline-derived CDR1 and CDR2 are SGDLS and YYNGEE. CDR3 length: 14 residues. The junction had 6 bases not matched to a gene; V was cut back by 2 bases and J by 5 bases. The DNA for the CDR3 is TGTGCCAGCAGCGTTAGTCTAGCGGACGAGACCCAGTACTTC. It encodes CASSVSLADETQYF. The variable domain in full, completed from reference TRBV9 and TRBJ2-5, reads DSGVTQTPKHLITATGQRVTLRCSPRSGDLSVYWYQQSLDQGLQFLIQYYNGEERAKGNILERFSAQQFPDLHSELNLSSLELGDSALYFCASSVSLADETQYFGPGTRLLVL.

V and J are TRBV5-1 and TRBJ1-1; D not resolved. Trimming took 0 bases from V and 4 from J, leaving 22 bases between them. The CDR3 runs to 18 residues. Germline CDR1 SGHRS, CDR2 YFSETQ. CDR3 loop: CASSLEWLTRAPSTEAFF. CDR3 nucleotide sequence: TGCGCCAGCAGCTTGGAATGGCTAACGAGGGCCCCTAGCACTGAAGCTTTCTTT.

The chain uses TRBV15 and TRBJ2-5; TRBD1 matches 8 bases. The junction had 1 base not matched to a gene; V was cut back by 0 bases and J by 4 bases. CDR1 LNHNV and CDR2 YYDKDF come from the germline V gene (reference sequence). The CDR3 contains 14 residues. The CDR3 nucleotides read TGTGCCACCAGCAGAGACAGGGGGCGAGAGACCCAGTACTTC. Its translation is CATSRDRGRETQYF.

This clone was picked up a small number of times. The chain joins TRBV5-4 to TRBJ2-1, with D perhaps matching TRBD2 (7 bases). In germline, CDR1 is SGHNT, CDR2 YYREEE (reference sequence). Trimming pared 0 bases from V and 0 bases from J, leaving 13 bases between. This CDR3 is built from 17 residues. The CDR3 loop reads CASSLDAGASSYNEQFF. CDR3 DNA: TGTGCCAGCAGCTTGGATGCGGGGGCCAGCTCCTACAATGAGCAGTTCTTC.